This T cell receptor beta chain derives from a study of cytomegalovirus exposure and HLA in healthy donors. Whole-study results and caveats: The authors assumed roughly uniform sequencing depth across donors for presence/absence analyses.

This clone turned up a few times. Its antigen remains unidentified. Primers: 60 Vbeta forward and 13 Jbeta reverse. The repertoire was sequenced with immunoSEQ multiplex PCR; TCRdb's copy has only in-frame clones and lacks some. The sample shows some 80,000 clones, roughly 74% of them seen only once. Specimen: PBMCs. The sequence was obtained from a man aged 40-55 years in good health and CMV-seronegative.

The CDR3 nucleotides are TGCAGCGTTGAAGATCGCGACTCGTACAATGAGCAGTTCTTC. This translates into CSVEDRDSYNEQFF. The rearrangement uses TRBV29-1 and TRBJ2-1; D remains unclear. Trimming shortened V by 0 bases and J by 4 bases, and 10 bases separated the two germline ends. CDR1 is SQVTM, CDR2 ANQGSEA, per germline. The CDR3 extends over 14 amino acids.